Below, 16 T cell receptor beta chains from the same sample are listed, as sequenced in a study of blood T cell repertoires in COVID-19 (dated by TCRdb to about 2020). Receptors were amplified or captured by the immunoSEQ multiplex PCR assay. TCRdb holds this immuneACCESS table with in-frame rearrangements only. Some clones are missing; in checked studies, unresolved V genes explain under half, and the rest has no known cause. The sample data list about 97,000 clones, and about 83% of these were observed just once. 15% of the sample lies in the top ten. The sequencing input was peripheral blood. These receptors all stem from a human donor in a cohort sampled during active COVID-19.

In its sample, this clone was seen once. The V call is TRBV3-1 (or the pseudogene TRBV3-2), the J call TRBJ1-2; the D gene is possibly TRBD1 (6 bases). Trimming took off 4 bases at V and 3 bases at J, with 15 bases between the two ends. CDR1 is LGHDT, CDR2 YNNKEL, per germline (reference sequence). The CDR3 sequence is 15 residues long. The CDR3 is CASSPRTDTYYGYTF. In DNA, the CDR3 is TGTGCCAGCAGCCCACGGACAGATACTTACTATGGCTACACCTTC.

V and J are TRBV7-2 and TRBJ2-2; D is ambiguous. V was cut by 1 base and J by 0 bases, with 6 bases left in between. Germline V gene lookup returns CDR1 SGHTA and CDR2 FQGNSA. The CDR3 sequence is 15 residues long. CDR3 in amino acids: CASSLGSANTGELFF. CDR3 coding DNA: TGTGCCAGCAGCTTAGGGTCGGCGAACACCGGGGAGCTGTTTTTT.

This sequence joins TRBV5-6 and TRBJ1-2; unclear D gene. The CDR3 is made up of 15 amino acids. Trimming took 4 bases from V and 3 from J, leaving 16 bases between them. Germline lookup yields CDR1 SGHDT and CDR2 YYEEEE. The CDR3 DNA sequence: TGTGCCAGCAGCCCACCCGGCCGGGGTCACTATGGCTACACCTTC. Protein sequence: CASSPPGRGHYGYTF.

The rearrangement uses TRBV3-1 (or the pseudogene TRBV3-2) and TRBJ1-2; D not resolved. Germline CDR1 is LGHDT and CDR2 is YNNKEL (reference sequence). This CDR3 contains 12 residues. Deletions cut 3 bases from V and 7 bases from J, with 9 bases between. CDR3 nucleotide sequence: TGTGCCAGCAGCCAGGCTACGGGTGGCTACACCTTC. Protein: CASSQATGGYTF.

The V and J genes are TRBV11-3 and TRBJ2-1; 8 positions match TRBD2. Germline CDR1 reads SGHNT; CDR2 reads YENEEA. The CDR3 is 15 amino acids. Losses at the gene ends were 2 bases for V and 8 bases for J; bases not matched to a gene: 8. CDR3 in amino acids: CASSLIRGGPDEQFF. In nucleotides, the CDR3 is TGTGCCAGCAGCTTAATACGGGGGGGCCCGGATGAGCAGTTCTTC.

V is TRBV5-6 and J is TRBJ1-2; weak D call: TRBD1 (6 bases). Germline V lookup: CDR1 SGHDT, CDR2 YYEEEE. V was pared by 1 base and J by 2 bases, with 18 bases between. The CDR3 is 17 amino acids. The CDR3 sequence: CASSLMGGLVVNYGYTF. The CDR3 bases are TGTGCCAGCAGCTTGATGGGGGGGCTAGTAGTCAACTATGGCTACACCTTC.

The chain recombines TRBV4-1 with TRBJ1-6; 7 bases align to TRBD1. V lost 0 bases, J lost 8 bases, and 10 bases stayed unmatched. The CDR3 covers 17 residues. CDR1 is MGHRA, CDR2 YSYEKL, per germline. The CDR3 is CASSQEAPGTAYSPLHF. The CDR3 DNA sequence: TGCGCCAGCAGCCAAGAAGCACCTGGGACAGCTTATTCACCCCTCCACTTT.

This chain joins TRBV6-5 and TRBJ1-5; no firm D call. Trimming pared 5 bases from V and 0 bases from J, leaving 5 bases between. The germline V gene encodes CDR1 MNHEY and CDR2 SVGAGI. This CDR3 has 13 amino acids. The CDR3 coding sequence is TGTGCCAGCAGTACTTATAGCAATCAGCCCCAGCATTTT. This codes for CASSTYSNQPQHF.

The gene calls are TRBV7-9 and TRBJ1-6; D is ambiguous. This CDR3 region has 14 residues. Trimming took off 1 base at V and 7 bases at J, with 8 bases between the two ends. Germline V gene data show CDR1 as SEHNR and CDR2 as FQNEAQ (reference sequence). CDR3 loop: CASSLGAWNSPLHF. CDR3 nucleotide sequence: TGTGCCAGCAGCTTAGGGGCTTGGAATTCACCCCTCCACTTT.

This clone appeared a few times. The rearrangement uses TRBV7-9 and TRBJ2-2; 7 nucleotides align to TRBD1. V shed 2 bases and J 8 bases; nucleotides not matched to a gene: 2. CDR1 and CDR2 from the germline V gene are SEHNR and FQNEAQ (reference sequence). This CDR3 has 13 residues. CDR3 DNA: TGTGCCAGCAGCTTAAGGGGGCCAGGGGAGCTGTTTTTT. This codes for CASSLRGPGELFF.

The chain carries TRBV27 and TRBJ2-3, with 7 bases matching TRBD1. Per the germline V gene, CDR1 is MNHEY and CDR2 is SMNVEV (reference sequence). J was trimmed by 0 bases and V by 8 bases; bases with no gene match: 11. This CDR3 is built from 16 residues. The CDR3 region is CASCPGQPISTDTQYF. The CDR3 nucleotides are TGTGCCAGCTGCCCGGGACAGCCGATTAGCACAGATACGCAGTATTTT.

This chain joins TRBV2 and TRBJ2-5; 10 positions match TRBD2. This CDR3 has 16 residues. With 4 bases clipped from V and 4 bases from J, the junction kept 9 bases outside the gene matches. Germline V gives CDR1 SNHLY, CDR2 FYNNEI. The CDR3 coding sequence is TGTGCCAGCAGTGTCCCCAGCGGGGGGGTTCGAGAGACCCAGTACTTC. Amino acid sequence: CASSVPSGGVRETQYF.

The chain combines TRBV19 with TRBJ1-2; no clear D gene. Germline V gene sequence: CDR1 LNHDA, CDR2 SQIVND (reference sequence). The length of the CDR3 is 15 residues. V shed 0 bases and J shed 0 bases, with 8 bases lying between them. CDR3 nucleotides: TGTGCCAGTAGTATAGAGGCACAGACTAACTATGGCTACACCTTC. This encodes CASSIEAQTNYGYTF.

J is TRBJ2-2 and V is TRBV7-9; 7 bases agree with TRBD1. Germline lookup yields CDR1 SEHNR and CDR2 FQNEAQ (reference sequence). Trimming removed 2 bases from V and 4 bases from J; junction bases left unmatched: 7. This CDR3 is built from 16 residues. The CDR3 loop reads CASSLPITGVTGELFF. Here the CDR3 DNA reads TGTGCCAGCAGCTTACCAATCACAGGGGTCACCGGGGAGCTGTTTTTT.

The J gene is TRBJ2-2, the V gene TRBV5-1, with 16 bases lining up with TRBD2. Losses at the gene ends were 4 bases for V and 6 bases for J; bases not matched to a gene: 15. The CDR3 length is 20 residues. Per germline, CDR1 SGHRS and CDR2 YFSETQ. CDR3 coding DNA: TGCGCCAGCAGCCCCCCGTCCGGGACTAGCGGGGGGGCTAGGTCCGGGGAGCTGTTTTTT. Amino acid sequence: CASSPPSGTSGGARSGELFF.

The rearrangement links TRBV4-1 to TRBJ2-1; D may be TRBD1 (5 bases). This CDR3 region has 17 residues. Germline V gene sequence: CDR1 MGHRA, CDR2 YSYEKL. V lost 0 bases and J 0 bases, leaving 12 bases between the germline ends. The CDR3 nucleotides read TGCGCCAGCAGCCAAGATACAGGTACCTACTCCTACAATGAGCAGTTCTTC. Translating it yields CASSQDTGTYSYNEQFF.